This T cell receptor (beta chain) was sequenced in a study of blood T cell repertoires in COVID-19. Study background: Researchers got acute and convalescent COVID-19 samples from the United States, Italy and Spain.

The CDR3 has 13 residues. The V end was cut by 6 bases, the J end by 3 bases, with 12 bases between. Only in-frame clones appear in the TCRdb table, and some are missing; sequencing was by immunoSEQ multiplex PCR. The data contain 55,000 to 60,000 clones, roughly 83% of them singletons. This clonotype was sampled from a man in his 70s with active COVID-19. What was sequenced was peripheral blood. This chain joins TRBV12-3 or TRBV12-4 and TRBJ2-7; D is possibly TRBD1 (6 bases). The CDR3: CASSRDKDYEQYF. The CDR3 DNA reads TGTGCCAGCAGCCGGGACAAGGACTACGAGCAGTACTTC.